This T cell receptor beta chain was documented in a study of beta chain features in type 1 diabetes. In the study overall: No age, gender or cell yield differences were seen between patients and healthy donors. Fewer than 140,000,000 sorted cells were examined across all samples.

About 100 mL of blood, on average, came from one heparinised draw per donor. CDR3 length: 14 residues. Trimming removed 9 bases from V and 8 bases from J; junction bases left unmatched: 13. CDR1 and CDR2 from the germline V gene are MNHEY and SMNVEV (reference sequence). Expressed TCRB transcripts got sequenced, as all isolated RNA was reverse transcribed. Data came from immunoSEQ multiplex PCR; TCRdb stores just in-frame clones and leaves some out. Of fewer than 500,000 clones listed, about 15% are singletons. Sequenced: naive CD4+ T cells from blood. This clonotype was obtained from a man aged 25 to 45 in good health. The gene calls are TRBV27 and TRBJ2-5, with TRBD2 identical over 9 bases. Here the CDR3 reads CASWTGGLAATQYF. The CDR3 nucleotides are TGTGCCAGTTGGACTGGGGGACTAGCAGCAACCCAGTACTTC.